This T cell receptor (beta chain) was observed in a study of blood T cell repertoires in COVID-19. In germline, CDR1 is MNHEY, CDR2 SVGAGI. V gave up 5 bases and J gave up 8 bases; unmatched junction bases: 7. This CDR3 comprises 15 residues. The method was immunoSEQ multiplex PCR; TCRdb's version includes in-frame clones alone and lacks a portion of them. The data contain some 120,000 clones, approximately 84% of them singletons. V and J are TRBV6-5 and TRBJ2-3, with TRBD2 matching over 13 bases. Sequencing was performed on peripheral blood. This receptor was identified in a man in his 70s with acute or convalescent COVID-19. For the CDR3, the DNA is TGTGCCAGCAGTACTAGCGGGGGGGGCCCCGGTACGCAGTATTTT. Translating gives CASSTSGGGPGTQYF.